What follows are 10 T cell receptor beta chains derived from one specimen sequenced in a study of brain T cells in children with intractable seizures. The table came from immunoSEQ multiplex PCR; TCRdb's copy has only in-frame clones and leaves some out. Of roughly 80,000 clones in the sample, about 92% are singletons; the top ten hold roughly 1.5%. The starting material was peripheral blood, obtained at surgery. Source of these receptors: a boy less than two years old with tuberous sclerosis and intractable seizures.

The chain uses TRBV3-1 (or the pseudogene TRBV3-2) and TRBJ1-6; no definite D call. The germline V and J ends were trimmed by 2 bases and 2 bases, with 16 bases remaining between them. The CDR3 contains 18 residues. CDR1 is LGHDT and CDR2 is YNNKEL in the germline V gene (reference sequence). This chain's CDR3 is CASSQNPGRFTYNSPLHF. As DNA, the CDR3 is TGTGCCAGCAGCCAAAACCCCGGGAGGTTCACCTATAATTCACCCCTCCACTTT.

The rearrangement links TRBV9 to TRBJ2-1, with 13 bases fitting TRBD2. Looked up from germline, CDR1 is SGDLS and CDR2 is YYNGEE. The trim removed 2 bases at V and 10 bases at J, leaving 6 bases unmatched. This CDR3 is built from 15 residues. CDR3 region: CASSVEGLAGAEQFF. The CDR3 coding sequence is TGTGCCAGCAGCGTGGAAGGACTAGCGGGAGCAGAGCAGTTCTTC.

The V gene is TRBV6-2 or TRBV6-3, the J gene TRBJ2-3; weak D call: TRBD2 (6 bases). Germline CDR1 reads MNHEY; CDR2 reads SVGEGT. The CDR3 consists of 16 residues. The ends were cut back, 5 bases at V and 2 bases at J, with 17 bases in the middle. CDR3 DNA: TGTGCCAGCAGTGAGGACCAGGGACTTCTCACAGATACGCAGTATTTT. Translated, it gives CASSEDQGLLTDTQYF.

The genes are TRBV2 and TRBJ2-5; a possible D gene is TRBD2 (7 bases). Germline CDR1 reads SNHLY; CDR2 reads FYNNEI. V shed 5 bases and J shed 7 bases, with 11 bases lying between them. The CDR3 totals 12 residues. The CDR3 sequence: CASSWGGGTQYF. The CDR3 region has the DNA TGTGCCAGCAGTTGGGGAGGGGGGACCCAGTACTTC.

The chain uses TRBV4-2 and TRBJ2-7; 11 nucleotides agree with TRBD2. CDR1 is LGHNA and CDR2 is YNFKEQ in the germline V gene. V was clipped by 0 bases and J by 7 bases; unmatched bases: 11. This CDR3 has 17 amino acids. CDR3 DNA sequence: TGTGCCAGCAGCCAAGAAGGAAGTAGCGGGGGGGCGTGGGAGCAGTACTTC. Its protein is CASSQEGSSGGAWEQYF.

This clone is a singleton in its sample. The chain is built from TRBV5-8 and TRBJ2-7; 7 nucleotides line up with TRBD2. The CDR3 is 15 amino acids. Trimming removed 2 bases from V and 1 base from J; junction bases left unmatched: 6. Germline CDR1 reads SGHTS; CDR2 reads YDEGEE. This chain's CDR3 is CASSFWGGASYEQYF. The CDR3 DNA follows: TGTGCCAGCAGCTTTTGGGGGGGAGCTTCCTACGAGCAGTACTTC.

This clone appeared once. V and J are TRBV28 and TRBJ2-3, with D perhaps matching TRBD1 (6 bases). The V gene lost 3 bases and the J gene lost 4 bases, with 11 bases spanning the gap. There are 14 residues in the CDR3. Germline values: CDR1 MDHEN, CDR2 SYDVKM. CDR3 nucleotides: TGTGCCAGCAGTTTTGGGGGCAGGGCAGATACGCAGTATTTT. This sequence encodes CASSFGGRADTQYF.

This chain joins TRBV14 and TRBJ2-7; D might be TRBD2 (6 bases). This CDR3 region has 17 residues. The V end was cut by 4 bases, the J end by 2 bases, with 21 bases between. The germline CDR1 and CDR2 sequences are SGHDN and FVKESK. CDR3 DNA sequence: TGTGCCAGCAGCCCTCGCCTGAGGAGGGAATTTCCCTACGAGCAGTACTTC. This encodes CASSPRLRREFPYEQYF.

This chain connects TRBV27 to TRBJ2-2; perhaps TRBD2 as D (5 bases). Germline CDR1 MNHEY, CDR2 SMNVEV (reference sequence). This CDR3 is built from 12 residues. Trimming took 6 bases from V and 10 from J, leaving 12 bases between them. The CDR3 protein is CASRSQRSELFF. The CDR3 DNA reads TGTGCCAGCAGGTCGCAGCGGTCGGAGCTGTTTTTT.

CDR3 bases: TGTGCCAGCAGTCCCGAATACGAGCAGTACTTC. Residues: CASSPEYEQYF. The rearrangement uses TRBV28 and TRBJ2-7; D gene uncertain. Germline CDR1 and CDR2: MDHEN and SYDVKM. V was clipped by 5 bases and J by 4 bases, with 6 bases between them. The CDR3 runs to 11 residues.